A selection of T cell receptor beta chains follows, all from one sample in a study of OX40 agonist ivuxolimab in advanced cancers. Libraries were prepared by immunoSEQ multiplex PCR; TCRdb keeps only in-frame clonotypes and omits some of them. In the table there are some 100,000 clones, about nine tenths of which are singletons. The sequenced sample was CD4+ or CD8+ T cells sorted from blood, obtained in a trial of the OX40 agonist ivuxolimab. The source is an adult with an advanced solid tumor such as melanoma, head and neck, liver or kidney cancer. The CDR3 runs from the conserved cysteine through the conserved F or W. A D gene is named only where the DNA matches it firmly. The listing skips clone size in some rows; elsewhere it reads once, few, many or a size class.

few | . | TRBJ1-5 | TRBV18 | CASSPEWNQPQHF | TGTGCCAGCTCACCAGAGTGGAATCAGCCCCAGCATTTT
. | . | TRBJ2-7 | TRBV5-1 | CASSPNSYEQYF | TGCGCCAGCAGCCCTAACAGCTACGAGCAGTACTTC
. | TRBD1 | TRBJ2-7 | TRBV18 | CASSAGTGGSYEQYF | TGTGCCAGCTCAGCCGGGACAGGGGGTTCCTACGAGCAGTACTTC
. | TRBD2 | TRBJ2-5 | TRBV5-1 | CASSAALAVQETQYF | TGCGCCAGCAGCGCGGCACTAGCGGTACAGGAGACCCAGTACTTC
. | TRBD2 | TRBJ2-5 | TRBV5-1 | CASRTRQGDLAGGPTETQYF | TGCGCCAGCCGAACTCGACAGGGCGACCTAGCGGGAGGGCCGACCGAGACCCAGTACTTC
once | TRBD1 | TRBJ1-5 | TRBV28 | CASRGPGTGSNQPQHF | TGTGCCAGCAGGGGCCCCGGGACAGGGAGTAATCAGCCCCAGCATTTT
. | TRBD1 | TRBJ1-1 | TRBV7-9 | CASSPTGAGTEAFF | TGTGCCAGCAGTCCGACAGGGGCAGGGACTGAAGCTTTCTTT
. | . | TRBJ2-7 | TRBV4-3 | CASSQDYTGSAQYF | TGCGCCAGCAGCCAGGACTACACAGGGTCCGCGCAGTACTTC
. | TRBD1 | TRBJ1-1 | TRBV18 | CASSRSGQANTEAFF | TGTGCCAGCTCCCGGTCGGGACAGGCTAACACTGAAGCTTTCTTT
. | TRBD1 | TRBJ2-7 | TRBV25-1 | CASSGRQGAGEQYF | TGTGCCAGCAGTGGGAGACAGGGGGCCGGCGAGCAGTACTTC
. | . | TRBJ2-3 | TRBV10-3 | CAISDGGGSTDTQYF | TGTGCCATCAGTGATGGGGGAGGCTCCACAGATACGCAGTATTTT
. | . | TRBJ1-3 | TRBV5-5 | CASSFDGNSGNTIYF | TGTGCCAGCAGCTTTGACGGGAACTCTGGAAACACCATATATTTT
. | TRBD1 | TRBJ2-1 | TRBV5-1 | CASSQGQQSSYNEQFF | TGCGCCAGCAGCCAGGGACAGCAGAGCTCCTACAATGAGCAGTTCTTC
few | TRBD2 | TRBJ2-7 | TRBV4-3 | CASSQESWTSGSGEQYF | TGCGCCAGCAGCCAAGAAAGTTGGACTAGCGGGAGTGGCGAGCAGTACTTC
once | . | TRBJ1-5 | TRBV28 | CASSSLTGLNQPQHF | TGTGCCAGCAGTTCACTTACAGGGTTAAATCAGCCCCAGCATTTT
. | . | TRBJ2-1 | TRBV11-2 | CASTIGQGGRYNEQFF | TGTGCCAGCACGATCGGACAGGGCGGGAGGTACAATGAGCAGTTCTTC
. | . | TRBJ1-1 | TRBV5-1 | CASRRTPVGNTEAFF | TGCGCCAGCAGACGGACACCGGTGGGGAACACTGAAGCTTTCTTT
. | . | TRBJ2-1 | TRBV5-4 | CASSLDGYSYNEQFF | TGTGCCAGCAGCCTTGACGGATACTCCTACAATGAGCAGTTCTTC
few | TRBD2 | TRBJ2-5 | TRBV19 | CASRPTSGETQYF | TGTGCCAGTAGGCCAACTAGCGGTGAGACCCAGTACTTC
. | . | TRBJ1-1 | TRBV11-1 | CASSSSTGSVTEAFF | TGTGCCAGCAGCTCAAGTACAGGGTCTGTGACTGAAGCTTTCTTT
. | . | TRBJ2-7 | TRBV19 | CASREREQGAYEQYF | TGTGCCAGCCGGGAAAGGGAACAGGGAGCCTACGAGCAGTACTTC
. | TRBD2 | TRBJ2-5 | TRBV7-2 | CASSPRKSGSSETQYF | TGTGCCAGCAGCCCCCGTAAGAGCGGGAGTAGTGAGACCCAGTACTTC
. | . | TRBJ1-2 | TRBV11-2 | CASSLSAGRSNYGYTF | TGTGCCAGCAGCTTATCGGCAGGGCGGTCAAACTATGGCTACACCTTC
. | TRBD1 | TRBJ2-2 | TRBV30 | CAWTPGLGQGPGELFF | TGTGCCTGGACTCCGGGACTCGGACAGGGGCCCGGGGAGCTGTTTTTT
. | . | TRBJ1-2 | TRBV28 | CASSSPYGYTF | TGTGCCAGCAGTTCCCCGTATGGCTACACCTTC
. | . | TRBJ2-5 | TRBV2 | CASNRREETQYF | TGTGCCAGCAATAGGAGGGAAGAGACCCAGTACTTC
many | . | TRBJ2-7 | TRBV2 | CASSDFSYEQYF | TGTGCCAGCAGTGACTTTTCCTACGAGCAGTACTTC
. | TRBD2 | TRBJ2-5 | TRBV23-1 | CASSQLRGFRLGGSQETQYF | TGCGCCAGCAGTCAATTGCGGGGGTTTCGACTAGGAGGATCCCAAGAGACCCAGTACTTC
. | . | TRBJ2-1 | TRBV27 | CASSFVSGGGPFF | TGTGCCAGCAGTTTTGTGAGTGGGGGAGGCCCGTTCTTC